The 26 T cell receptor beta chains below were found in one sample sequenced in a study of a mutant IDH1 vaccine in newly diagnosed glioma. The table came from immunoSEQ multiplex PCR; TCRdb's copy has only in-frame clones and leaves some out. Of around 59,000 clones in the sample, about 91% were seen once. Time point noted: baseline, week 1 (first vaccination visit). Regarding treatment: pre-vaccination baseline after standard-of-care therapy. The specimen was PBMCs, collected from a glioma patient treated with radiotherapy, temozolomide or both. These receptors were collected from a man between 45 and 60 years old with glioma.

This chain joins TRBV6-1 and TRBJ2-2, with unresolved D. The ends were cut back, 2 bases at V and 1 base at J, with 11 bases in the middle. The CDR3 extends over 16 amino acids. Germline CDR1 is MNHNS and CDR2 is SASEGT. The CDR3 region is CASSELGLRNTGELFF. CDR3 coding DNA: TGTGCCAGCAGTGAATTGGGGTTAAGGAACACCGGGGAGCTGTTTTTT.

The chain employs TRBV2 and TRBJ1-1, with D possibly TRBD1 on 6 matching bases. The CDR3 is 15 amino acids. Per germline, CDR1 SNHLY and CDR2 FYNNEI. V was shortened by 5 bases and J by 4 bases, with 17 bases between the two germline ends. The CDR3: CASSREGGDFTEAFF. In DNA, the CDR3 is TGTGCCAGCAGTAGGGAGGGGGGGGATTTCACTGAAGCTTTCTTT.

This chain connects TRBV30 to TRBJ1-5; D might be TRBD1 (5 bases). The germline gives CDR1 GTSNPN, CDR2 SVGIG (reference sequence). V was clipped by 1 base and J by 0 bases, with 10 bases between them. The CDR3 spans 15 residues. CDR3: CAWSGEGFSNQPQHF. In DNA form, the CDR3 reads TGTGCCTGGAGTGGTGAGGGGTTTAGCAATCAGCCCCAGCATTTT.

The rearrangement uses TRBV5-5 and TRBJ1-6; D gene uncertain. The germline V gene encodes CDR1 SGHKS and CDR2 YYEKEE (reference sequence). Trimming took 0 bases from V and 5 from J, leaving 9 bases between them. This CDR3 is built from 15 residues. CDR3 in DNA: TGTGCCAGCAGCTTGGCCCCTGCTGATAATTCACCCCTCCACTTT. This gives the protein CASSLAPADNSPLHF.

The chain has TRBV14 and TRBJ2-7; D ambiguous. V dropped 1 base and J dropped 2 bases, with 9 bases sitting between them. The CDR3 is 14 amino acids. Germline CDR1 and CDR2: SGHDN and FVKESK. CDR3 sequence: CASSQGAGPYEQYF. Here the CDR3 DNA reads TGTGCCAGCAGCCAAGGGGCCGGACCCTACGAGCAGTACTTC.

This sequence joins TRBV9 and TRBJ2-6, with D possibly TRBD1 on 5 matching bases. V lost 4 bases to trimming and J lost 2 bases, with 10 bases between them. Germline V gives CDR1 SGDLS, CDR2 YYNGEE. The CDR3 runs to 15 residues. The CDR3 protein is CASSSLGAGANVLTF. The CDR3 DNA follows: TGTGCCAGCAGCTCCTTAGGGGCTGGGGCCAACGTCCTGACTTTC. The full variable domain, rest sourced from reference TRBV9 and TRBJ2-6, is DSGVTQTPKHLITATGQRVTLRCSPRSGDLSVYWYQQSLDQGLQFLIQYYNGEERAKGNILERFSAQQFPDLHSELNLSSLELGDSALYFCASSSLGAGANVLTFGAGSRLTVL.

The chain carries TRBV28 and TRBJ1-2; weak D call: TRBD1 (6 bases). V shed 2 bases and J shed 4 bases, with 8 bases lying between them. Per the germline V gene, CDR1 is MDHEN and CDR2 is SYDVKM. This CDR3 has 13 amino acids. The CDR3 loop reads CASSLRQVYGYTF. CDR3 nucleotides: TGTGCCAGCAGTTTACGACAGGTCTATGGCTACACCTTC.

This clone was found once. The chain uses TRBV13 and TRBJ1-1; 12 nucleotides agree with TRBD1. Trimming took 4 bases from V and 4 from J; bases not matched to a gene: 16. The germline CDR1 and CDR2 sequences are PRHDT and FYEKMQ (reference sequence). The CDR3 has 19 amino acids. CDR3 bases: TGTGCCAGCAGCTCCGGGACAGGGGGCTCCACTCCTATGGGCACTGAAGCTTTCTTT. Amino acids: CASSSGTGGSTPMGTEAFF.

The chain has TRBV27 and TRBJ2-7; D unclear. Per germline, CDR1 MNHEY and CDR2 SMNVEV (reference sequence). This CDR3 comprises 16 residues. Trimming took 4 bases from V and 2 from J, leaving 18 bases between them. This CDR3 is CASSSADIRRTYEQYF. Written as DNA, the CDR3 is TGTGCCAGCAGTTCAGCAGATATCCGCAGAACCTACGAGCAGTACTTC.

The chain recombines TRBV6-1 with TRBJ1-4; D gene ambiguous. This CDR3 has 12 residues. V was trimmed by 2 bases and J by 14 bases, leaving 12 bases between them. The V gene's germline CDR1 is MNHNS and CDR2 SASEGT. The CDR3, as DNA: TGTGCCAGCAGTGAACTGACAAACGCCCTGTTTTTT. Translation gives CASSELTNALFF.

The chain employs TRBV6-6 and TRBJ1-5; D is possibly TRBD1 (5 bases). V lost 2 bases and J lost 4, with 12 bases in between. The CDR3 is 15 amino acids. Per the germline V gene, CDR1 is MNHNY and CDR2 is SVGAGI (reference sequence). In DNA, the CDR3 is TGTGCCAGCAGTTACGTGGGGGTCGCAAATCAGCCCCAGCATTTT. Its translation: CASSYVGVANQPQHF.

The V and J genes are TRBV27 and TRBJ1-1; D remains unclear. The germline V gene has CDR1 MNHEY and CDR2 SMNVEV (reference sequence). The CDR3 loop spans 13 amino acids. V was clipped by 5 bases and J by 4 bases, with 11 bases between them. Here the CDR3 DNA reads TGTGCCAGCAGTCTCACGTTTGGCACTGAAGCTTTCTTT. Translation: CASSLTFGTEAFF.

V gene TRBV14 combines with J gene TRBJ2-7; 11 positions match TRBD2. After removal of 3 bases from V and 7 bases from J, the junction contained 8 bases not matched to a gene. Germline V gene lookup returns CDR1 SGHDN and CDR2 FVKESK. The CDR3 runs to 15 residues. This chain's CDR3 is CASSQTTSGIREQYF. CDR3 bases: TGTGCCAGCAGCCAGACGACTAGCGGGATACGGGAGCAGTACTTC.

V gene TRBV5-6 combines with J gene TRBJ1-1, with unresolved D. V lost 4 bases and J 7 bases, leaving 20 bases between the germline ends. The CDR3 sequence is 15 residues long. Germline assignment: CDR1 SGHDT and CDR2 YYEEEE. In nucleotides, the CDR3 is TGTGCCAGCAGCCTCCGATACCCAGAGCCCCTTGAAGCTTTCTTT. Translating it yields CASSLRYPEPLEAFF.

The chain has TRBV9 and TRBJ2-1, with 7 positions matching TRBD2. Trimming removed 0 bases from V and 0 bases from J; junction bases left unmatched: 3. The CDR3 runs 16 residues. Germline CDR1 SGDLS, CDR2 YYNGEE. CDR3 loop: CASSVGGGSSYNEQFF. CDR3 coding DNA: TGTGCCAGCAGCGTAGGGGGCGGGAGCTCCTACAATGAGCAGTTCTTC. Variable domain in full (rest from reference TRBV9 and TRBJ2-1): DSGVTQTPKHLITATGQRVTLRCSPRSGDLSVYWYQQSLDQGLQFLIQYYNGEERAKGNILERFSAQQFPDLHSELNLSSLELGDSALYFCASSVGGGSSYNEQFFGPGTRLTVL.

V is TRBV28 and J is TRBJ2-5, with D perhaps TRBD2 (7 bases). V lost 7 bases and J 5 bases, leaving 17 bases between the germline ends. Germline-derived CDR1 and CDR2 are MDHEN and SYDVKM. CDR3 size: 14 residues. This chain's CDR3 is CASKLGGHGETQYF. The CDR3 coding sequence is TGTGCCAGCAAACTCGGGGGGCACGGCGAGACCCAGTACTTC.

V is TRBV28 and J is TRBJ2-2; 7 bases map to TRBD1. Per the germline V gene, CDR1 is MDHEN and CDR2 is SYDVKM. The CDR3 consists of 14 residues. V dropped 7 bases and J dropped 4; count of bases not matched to a gene: 6. The CDR3 region is CASTLGGPTGELFF. The DNA of the CDR3 is TGTGCCAGCACCCTAGGGGGCCCCACCGGGGAGCTGTTTTTT.

This chain connects TRBV11-2 to TRBJ2-5; D gene ambiguous. Germline CDR1 is SGHAT and CDR2 is FQNNGV. This CDR3 spans 12 amino acids. The V gene lost 0 bases and the J gene lost 5 bases, with 4 bases spanning the gap. The CDR3 spells CASSLEGETQYF. CDR3 DNA sequence: TGTGCCAGCAGCTTAGAAGGGGAGACCCAGTACTTC.

The rearrangement uses TRBV5-1 and TRBJ1-1; TRBD1 matches at 10 bases. CDR1 is SGHRS and CDR2 is YFSETQ in the germline V gene. The CDR3 has 13 amino acids. J gave up 2 bases and V 7 bases, and 2 bases lay outside the gene matches. In DNA, the CDR3 is TGCGCCAGCGGACAGGGGGAAAACACTGAAGCTTTCTTT. Its translation: CASGQGENTEAFF.

The chain combines TRBV2 with TRBJ2-4; D remains ambiguous. Germline-derived CDR1 and CDR2 are SNHLY and FYNNEI. Trimming cost V 1 base and J 9 bases, with 4 bases left between them. This CDR3 has 11 residues. The CDR3 here is CASSEETIQYF. The CDR3 coding sequence is TGTGCCAGCAGTGAAGAAACCATTCAGTACTTC.

The chain carries TRBV2 and TRBJ1-1, with 12 positions matching TRBD1. The CDR3 has 14 residues. The germline V gene has CDR1 SNHLY and CDR2 FYNNEI. Trimming cost V 5 bases and J 8 bases; bases outside gene matches: 6. CDR3 in amino acids: CASSWGQGAREAFF. DNA of the CDR3: TGTGCCAGCAGTTGGGGACAGGGGGCAAGAGAAGCTTTCTTT.

V is TRBV7-6 and J is TRBJ2-5; D may be TRBD2 (6 bases). The germline V gene has CDR1 SGHVS and CDR2 FNYEAQ. V lost 4 bases and J 1 base, leaving 22 bases between the germline ends. The CDR3 is made up of 18 amino acids. This CDR3 reads CASSWTSAGRGPQETQYF. CDR3 nucleotide sequence: TGTGCCAGCAGCTGGACCTCCGCAGGGCGGGGCCCCCAAGAGACCCAGTACTTC.

This rearrangement joins TRBV6-6 to TRBJ2-3; TRBD1 matches at 9 bases. Germline V gene sequence: CDR1 MNHNY, CDR2 SVGAGI (reference sequence). V lost 5 bases and J lost 8; bases outside the gene matches: 8. The CDR3 is made up of 14 amino acids. CDR3 amino acids: CASSTRDRVGTQYF. CDR3 in DNA: TGTGCCAGCAGTACCCGGGACAGGGTGGGTACGCAGTATTTT.

The DNA for the CDR3 is TGTGCCACCAGCAGAGACCGTGTAGCTCAGCCCCAGCATTTT. It yields the protein CATSRDRVAQPQHF. The chain joins TRBV15 to TRBJ1-5, with D unclear. CDR3 length: 14 amino acids. CDR1 is LNHNV and CDR2 is YYDKDF in the germline V gene (reference sequence). Trimming pared 0 bases from V and 6 bases from J, leaving 9 bases between.

CDR3 DNA: TGCGCCAGCAGTGATTACGCCAGGGGGCCCCAGCATTTT. Translating gives CASSDYARGPQHF. V gene TRBV10-2 combines with J gene TRBJ1-5; perhaps TRBD1 as D (6 bases). The CDR3 spans 13 residues. V shed 3 bases and J shed 9 bases, with 12 bases lying between them. Germline lookup yields CDR1 WSHSY and CDR2 SAAADI.

V gene TRBV2 combines with J gene TRBJ2-5; 8 nucleotides agree with TRBD2. CDR3 length equals 16 residues. J was trimmed by 5 bases and V by 6 bases; bases with no gene match: 14. Germline V gene lookup returns CDR1 SNHLY and CDR2 FYNNEI. CDR3 sequence (DNA): TGTGCCAGCAGCCCCCTGGATCGACTAGCGAGGGAGACCCAGTACTTC. It translates to CASSPLDRLARETQYF.